A single sample gave rise to the 26 T cell receptor beta chains below, sequenced in a study of blood T cell repertoires in COVID-19. The data were produced by immunoSEQ multiplex PCR, yet TCRdb's version contains in-frame clones alone and is incomplete. The sample carries about 320,000 clones, around 85% recorded once. Sequences were obtained from peripheral blood. The source is a human donor in a cohort sampled during active COVID-19.

The chain employs TRBV7-2 and TRBJ2-1; TRBD2 matches at 8 bases. This CDR3 region has 14 residues. Germline V gene sequence: CDR1 SGHTA, CDR2 FQGNSA. V was pared by 4 bases and J by 8 bases, with 7 bases of the junction left unmatched. This CDR3 reads CASSSGGPIYEQFF. In nucleotides, the CDR3 is TGTGCCAGCAGCTCGGGGGGGCCAATTTATGAGCAGTTCTTC.

Only one count was recorded for this clone. The genes are TRBV5-1 and TRBJ2-1, with 8 positions matching TRBD2. This CDR3 comprises 15 residues. V was pared by 1 base and J by 3 bases, with 3 bases of the junction left unmatched. Germline V lookup: CDR1 SGHRS, CDR2 YFSETQ. The CDR3 DNA reads TGCGCCAGCAGCTTGCCCGGGGGGGTCTACAATGAGCAGTTCTTC. It yields the protein CASSLPGGVYNEQFF.

This clone was seen a single time. The V call is TRBV24-1, the J call TRBJ2-3; D is possibly TRBD2 (6 bases). The CDR3 totals 14 residues. Per the germline V gene, CDR1 is KGHDR and CDR2 is SFDVKD. Trimming stripped 3 bases from V and 2 bases from J, with 8 bases between. The CDR3 is CATSDRDSTDTQYF. The CDR3 region has the DNA TGTGCCACCAGTGATCGGGACTCCACAGATACGCAGTATTTT.

The chain combines TRBV27 with TRBJ2-5; unclear D gene. V lost 7 bases and J lost 3, with 12 bases in between. From germline, CDR1 is MNHEY and CDR2 SMNVEV (reference sequence). The CDR3 has 13 residues. The CDR3 bases are TGTGCCAGCATCCCACATTATAAAGAGACCCAGTACTTC. Protein sequence: CASIPHYKETQYF.

This sequence joins TRBV7-9 and TRBJ2-7; unclear D gene. Trimming cost V 5 bases and J 2 bases, with 16 bases left between them. Germline loops: CDR1 SEHNR, CDR2 FQNEAQ (reference sequence). This CDR3 is built from 15 residues. The CDR3 nucleotides are TGTGCCAGCAGCCGTCTCAGGTTTGAGACCTACGAGCAGTACTTC. Protein sequence: CASSRLRFETYEQYF.

Notes on this clone: This same CDR3 is encoded by further DNA sequences in the sample. The rearrangement links TRBV30 to TRBJ1-1; no reliable D call. Germline V lookup: CDR1 GTSNPN, CDR2 SVGIG (reference sequence). Trimming left V 0 bases short and J 8 bases short, with 7 bases between. The CDR3 consists of 11 residues. The CDR3 region is CAWSVGGEAFF. CDR3 bases: TGTGCCTGGAGTGTTGGAGGGGAAGCTTTCTTT.

CDR3 in DNA: TGTGCCAGTAGAAGACAGGGAAGTCCTCCAGATACGCAGTATTTT. Amino acids: CASRRQGSPPDTQYF. The chain uses TRBV19 and TRBJ2-3; 7 bases match TRBD1. V was clipped by 6 bases and J by 4 bases; unmatched bases: 10. The CDR3 contains 15 residues. Germline CDR1 LNHDA, CDR2 SQIVND (reference sequence).

This clone was seen only once. The rearrangement links TRBV7-9 to TRBJ1-6; D gene ambiguous. V was clipped by 1 base and J by 5 bases, with 9 bases between them. The CDR3 is made up of 15 amino acids. The germline gives CDR1 SEHNR, CDR2 FQNEAQ (reference sequence). The DNA of the CDR3 is TGTGCCAGCAGCTTAGAGGGAGGGCATAATTCACCCCTCCACTTT. Protein sequence: CASSLEGGHNSPLHF.

The rearrangement links TRBV5-1 to TRBJ1-4, with D tentatively TRBD1 (5 bases). CDR1 and CDR2 from the germline V gene are SGHRS and YFSETQ. The CDR3 length is 14 residues. V was cut by 0 bases and J by 12 bases, with 15 bases left in between. The CDR3 DNA reads as TGCGCCAGCAGCTTGGGTACAGGTCGCACGGAACTGTTTTTT. This gives the protein CASSLGTGRTELFF.

The CDR3 protein is CASSVAVGGANYGYTF. The CDR3 nucleotides read TGTGCCAGCAGCGTAGCTGTGGGGGGAGCTAACTATGGCTACACCTTC. The V gene is TRBV9, the J gene TRBJ1-2; perhaps TRBD1 as D (5 bases). The germline gives CDR1 SGDLS, CDR2 YYNGEE. The CDR3 spans 16 residues. V lost 0 bases, J lost 0 bases, and 12 bases lay in between.

CDR3 residues: CASRMDGNNEQFF. CDR3 coding DNA: TGCGCCAGCAGGATGGACGGGAACAATGAGCAGTTCTTC. The chain couples TRBV10-1 to TRBJ2-1; maybe TRBD2 (5 bases). The CDR3 covers 13 residues. V was cut by 6 bases and J by 5 bases, with 11 bases left in between. Germline V CDR1 and CDR2: WNHNN, SYGVQD (reference sequence).

In its sample, this clone was seen a few times. The sample has other DNA sequences that encode this CDR3 too. The V and J genes are TRBV18 and TRBJ1-1; no reliable D call. Germline assignment: CDR1 KGHSH and CDR2 LQKENI. CDR3 length: 13 residues. Deletions cut 5 bases from V and 0 bases from J, with 7 bases between. The CDR3 bases are TGTGCCAGCTCATCAACAGTGAACACTGAAGCTTTCTTT. Amino acid sequence: CASSSTVNTEAFF.

This clone was seen just once. The genes are TRBV30 and TRBJ2-3, with 8 bases aligning to TRBD2. Trimming at V came to 1 base and at J to 0 bases, leaving 3 bases not matched to a gene. This CDR3 contains 15 residues. In germline, CDR1 is GTSNPN, CDR2 SVGIG (reference sequence). The CDR3 nucleotides are TGTGCCTGGAGTGGACGGGGGGGAAGCACAGATACGCAGTATTTT. This translates into CAWSGRGGSTDTQYF. The full variable domain, its missing parts supplied by reference TRBV30 and TRBJ2-3, is SQTIHQWPATLVQPVGSPLSLECTVEGTSNPNLYWYRQAAGRGLQLLFYSVGIGQISSEVPQNLSASRPQDRQFILSSKKLLLSDSGFYLCAWSGRGGSTDTQYFGPGTRLTVL.

The rearrangement uses TRBV3-1 (or the pseudogene TRBV3-2) and TRBJ2-2, with 15 bases matching TRBD2. Germline V CDR1 and CDR2: LGHDT, YNNKEL (reference sequence). J lost 6 bases, V lost 5 bases, and 4 bases had no gene match. The length of the CDR3 is 16 residues. For the CDR3, the DNA is TGTGCCAGCAGCACCCGGACTAGCGGGGGGGCCGGGGAGCTGTTTTTT. As protein: CASSTRTSGGAGELFF.

This clone was picked up a small number of times. This chain connects TRBV6-4 to TRBJ1-5, with no clear D. In germline, CDR1 is MRHNA, CDR2 SNTAGT. The CDR3 covers 15 residues. Trimming cost V 6 bases and J 1 base, with 13 bases left between them. The CDR3 coding sequence is TGTGCCAGCAGCATCTCCGGGAGCAGCAATCAGCCCCAGCATTTT. It yields the protein CASSISGSSNQPQHF.

The chain is built from TRBV2 and TRBJ2-7; perhaps TRBD2 as D (5 bases). This CDR3 contains 14 residues. The germline V and J ends were trimmed by 6 bases and 5 bases, with 17 bases remaining between them. CDR1 is SNHLY, CDR2 FYNNEI, per germline. DNA for the CDR3: TGTGCCAGCAGGAGTGCACTAGTCGGGAACGAGCAGTACTTC. This codes for CASRSALVGNEQYF.

The chain uses TRBV6-5 and TRBJ1-1; 9 nucleotides line up with TRBD1. Trimming cost V 4 bases and J 3 bases; bases outside gene matches: 6. This CDR3 has 15 amino acids. The germline V gene encodes CDR1 MNHEY and CDR2 SVGAGI. The CDR3: CASSLWTGEYTEAFF. The CDR3 DNA follows: TGTGCCAGCAGTTTATGGACAGGGGAGTACACTGAAGCTTTCTTT.

The V and J genes are TRBV9 and TRBJ1-2; a possible D gene is TRBD1 (5 bases). V lost 4 bases and J lost 1, with 8 bases in between. CDR1 SGDLS and CDR2 YYNGEE come from the germline V gene. This CDR3 spans 13 amino acids. In DNA, the CDR3 is TGTGCCAGCAGCCTGGACATTAACTATGGCTACACCTTC. Amino acids: CASSLDINYGYTF. Supplemented by reference TRBV9 and TRBJ1-2, the full variable domain reads DSGVTQTPKHLITATGQRVTLRCSPRSGDLSVYWYQQSLDQGLQFLIQYYNGEERAKGNILERFSAQQFPDLHSELNLSSLELGDSALYFCASSLDINYGYTFGSGTRLTVV.

In this sample, this clone turned up once. This chain connects TRBV18 to TRBJ2-7; 8 bases are a match to TRBD2. Trimming took 2 bases from V and 3 from J; bases not matched to a gene: 9. The CDR3 sequence is 16 residues long. Looked up from germline, CDR1 is KGHSH and CDR2 is LQKENI. The CDR3: CASSPGLGTSVYEQYF. In nucleotides, the CDR3 is TGTGCCAGCTCACCAGGGCTCGGGACTAGTGTCTACGAGCAGTACTTC.

The chain joins TRBV5-6 to TRBJ2-3, with 7 bases aligning to TRBD1. Trimming at V came to 4 bases and at J to 1 base, leaving 12 bases not matched to a gene. This CDR3 has 17 residues. The germline CDR1 and CDR2 sequences are SGHDT and YYEEEE. The CDR3 DNA reads TGTGCCAGCAGCCCCTCCGGGACAGCGGTGGGCACAGATACGCAGTATTTT. Residues: CASSPSGTAVGTDTQYF.

The V gene is TRBV30, the J gene TRBJ2-2, with 7 bases matching TRBD1. There are 13 residues in the CDR3. The trim removed 2 bases at V and 4 bases at J, leaving 1 base unmatched. Germline V CDR1 and CDR2: GTSNPN, SVGIG (reference sequence). The CDR3 protein is CAWSWDSTGELFF. The CDR3 DNA reads as TGTGCCTGGAGTTGGGACAGCACCGGGGAGCTGTTTTTT. The complete variable domain, with remaining parts taken from reference TRBV30 and TRBJ2-2, reads SQTIHQWPATLVQPVGSPLSLECTVEGTSNPNLYWYRQAAGRGLQLLFYSVGIGQISSEVPQNLSASRPQDRQFILSSKKLLLSDSGFYLCAWSWDSTGELFFGEGSRLTVL.

The chain joins TRBV9 to TRBJ1-4, with 8 bases lining up with TRBD1. CDR1 and CDR2 from the germline V gene are SGDLS and YYNGEE. V dropped 3 bases and J dropped 2; count of bases not matched to a gene: 3. The CDR3 is made up of 15 amino acids. CDR3 sequence reads: CASSAGQGTNEKLFF. The CDR3 DNA reads as TGTGCCAGCAGCGCAGGACAGGGCACTAATGAAAAACTGTTTTTT.

This chain joins TRBV27 and TRBJ2-7, with 11 positions matching TRBD2. V lost 1 base to trimming and J lost 6 bases; unmatched junction nucleotides: 8. The CDR3 sequence is 16 residues long. Germline V CDR1 and CDR2: MNHEY, SMNVEV (reference sequence). The CDR3 nucleotides read TGTGCCAGCAGTTTATGGGTAGCGGGGGGGCCGAGCGAGCAGTACTTC. This gives the protein CASSLWVAGGPSEQYF.

The rearrangement links TRBV5-1 to TRBJ2-7, with a tentative D call TRBD2 (5 bases). Trimming removed 0 bases at V and 11 bases at J, with 27 bases between. This CDR3 contains 17 residues. The germline CDR1 and CDR2 sequences are SGHRS and YFSETQ. CDR3 region: CASSLAFAGSTSDGKYF. In nucleotides, the CDR3 is TGCGCCAGCAGCTTGGCCTTCGCAGGCTCAACCTCCGACGGGAAGTACTTC.

Only one count was recorded for this clone. The chain uses TRBV5-5 and TRBJ2-3; 7 nucleotides line up with TRBD1. The V gene end was trimmed by 0 bases and the J gene end by 10 bases; junction bases not matched to a gene: 8. Germline V gives CDR1 SGHKS, CDR2 YYEKEE (reference sequence). The CDR3 extends over 14 amino acids. CDR3 protein: CASSLVQAGTAQYF. The CDR3 DNA reads TGTGCCAGCAGCTTGGTCCAGGCAGGGACAGCGCAGTATTTT.

The chain employs TRBV24-1 and TRBJ2-3; TRBD2 agrees at 7 bases. Germline V gene sequence: CDR1 KGHDR, CDR2 SFDVKD. The CDR3 sequence is 15 residues long. V shed 1 base and J 6 bases; nucleotides not matched to a gene: 6. CDR3 DNA sequence: TGTGCCACCAGTGATTTTGGGAGGGGCGCGGATACGCAGTATTTT. Its translation is CATSDFGRGADTQYF.